The 18 T cell receptor beta chains below were found in one sample sequenced in a study of blood T cell repertoires in COVID-19. Produced via immunoSEQ multiplex PCR; TCRdb's table is partial and in-frame only. This sample has about 71,000 clones, with 82% found just once. Sequencing used peripheral blood. Receptor source: a woman older than 75 with acute or convalescent COVID-19.

As for this clone: An end of the junction differs from the germline gene, which may be a read error. The genes are TRBV11-1 and TRBJ2-1; 8 nucleotides match TRBD2. Germline loops: CDR1 SGHAT, CDR2 FQDESV (reference sequence). There are 15 residues in the CDR3. The CDR3 nucleotides are TGTGCCAGCAGCCTAGCGGGCTATTCCTACAATGAGCAGTTCTTC. Amino acids: CASSLAGYSYNEQFF.

The genes are TRBV3-1 (or the pseudogene TRBV3-2) and TRBJ2-1; 7 bases align to TRBD1. Germline values: CDR1 LGHDT, CDR2 YNNKEL (reference sequence). The CDR3 is 15 residues long. The V and J ends lost 5 bases and 3 bases, in that order; junction bases with no gene match: 7. CDR3 protein: CASSGRDSLYNEQFF. The CDR3 DNA follows: TGTGCCAGCAGCGGCCGGGACAGCCTCTACAATGAGCAGTTCTTC.

The chain joins TRBV19 to TRBJ2-2; D is perhaps TRBD2 (6 bases). Germline lookup yields CDR1 LNHDA and CDR2 SQIVND (reference sequence). V gave up 3 bases and J gave up 7 bases, with 12 bases separating them. The CDR3 extends over 14 amino acids. The CDR3: CASSIPGVGGELFF. The CDR3 DNA is TGTGCCAGTAGTATTCCGGGGGTGGGCGGGGAGCTGTTTTTT.

The chain links TRBV5-4 to TRBJ2-3; 8 bases line up with TRBD2. The CDR3 is 15 residues long. The V gene's germline CDR1 is SGHNT and CDR2 YYREEE (reference sequence). Trimming took 4 bases from V and 0 from J; bases not matched to a gene: 4. CDR3 protein: CASSRGGGSTDTQYF. DNA of the CDR3: TGTGCCAGCAGCCGGGGGGGCGGGAGCACAGATACGCAGTATTTT.

This sequence joins TRBV27 and TRBJ2-1; 12 bases are shared with TRBD2. J was trimmed by 7 bases and V by 3 bases; bases with no gene match: 7. This CDR3 has 16 amino acids. Germline V gene sequence: CDR1 MNHEY, CDR2 SMNVEV (reference sequence). Here the CDR3 reads CASSFLLAGGRNEQFF. DNA for the CDR3: TGTGCCAGCAGTTTTCTACTAGCGGGAGGAAGGAATGAGCAGTTCTTC.

This sequence joins TRBV5-1 and TRBJ1-3; TRBD1 might be the D (6 bases). The V gene lost 1 base and the J gene lost 0 bases, with 8 bases spanning the gap. The CDR3 has 15 residues. Germline loops: CDR1 SGHRS, CDR2 YFSETQ. This CDR3 reads CASSLTGNSGNTIYF. The CDR3 DNA follows: TGCGCCAGCAGCTTGACAGGGAACTCTGGAAACACCATATATTTT.

V and J are TRBV9 and TRBJ2-7; D unresolved. V was trimmed by 1 base and J by 3 bases, leaving 11 bases between them. This CDR3 is built from 14 residues. Germline V gene sequence: CDR1 SGDLS, CDR2 YYNGEE. CDR3 sequence reads: CASSVWPEHYEQYF. CDR3 nucleotide sequence: TGTGCCAGCAGCGTATGGCCAGAACACTACGAGCAGTACTTC.

The chain combines TRBV7-2 with TRBJ2-7; 11 bases match TRBD2. Germline V gives CDR1 SGHTA, CDR2 FQGNSA. J gave up 12 bases and V 6 bases, and 13 bases lay outside the gene matches. CDR3 size: 14 residues. The CDR3 here is CASSLGLAVQTPYF. In DNA form, the CDR3 reads TGTGCCAGCAGTTTGGGACTAGCGGTACAGACCCCGTACTTC. Drawing the rest from reference TRBV7-2 and TRBJ2-7, the complete variable domain is GAGVSQSPSNKVTEKGKDVELRCDPISGHTALYWYRQSLGQGLEFLIYFQGNSAPDKSGLPSDRFSAERTGGSVSTLTIQRTQQEDSAVYLCASSLGLAVQTPYFGPGTRLTVT.

This rearrangement joins TRBV6-2 or TRBV6-3 to TRBJ2-1, with TRBD1 matching 9 bases. This CDR3 has 12 amino acids. V lost 3 bases to trimming and J lost 14 bases; unmatched junction nucleotides: 5. Germline CDR1 MNHEY, CDR2 SVGEGT. The CDR3 bases are TGTGCCAGCAGTTATGGGGACAGGGTGGAGTTCTTC. It specifies CASSYGDRVEFF.

V gene TRBV4-3 combines with J gene TRBJ2-5, with 9 bases fitting TRBD2. Unmatched junction bases numbered 8, after V lost 1 base and J lost 5 bases. The germline V gene encodes CDR1 LGHNA and CDR2 YSLEER. The CDR3 is 16 residues long. The CDR3 region has the DNA TGCGCCAGCAGCCAAGGAGTGCGGGAGGGCCGGGAGACCCAGTACTTC. Amino acid sequence: CASSQGVREGRETQYF.

V is TRBV5-1 and J is TRBJ2-5, with 7 nucleotides matching TRBD2. CDR1 and CDR2 from the germline V gene are SGHRS and YFSETQ. The J segment lost 4 bases and the V segment lost 1 base, leaving 7 bases of the junction unmatched. The CDR3 contains 15 residues. CDR3 DNA: TGCGCCAGCAGCTTGCCAGCGGGAAATCGAGAGACCCAGTACTTC. Residues: CASSLPAGNRETQYF.

J is TRBJ2-6 and V is TRBV5-6; tentative D call: TRBD2 (5 bases). Germline V CDR1 and CDR2: SGHDT, YYEEEE. Trimming took 2 bases from V and 4 from J, leaving 13 bases between them. The CDR3 is 16 amino acids. The CDR3 region has the DNA TGTGCCAGCAGCTTCCAGAGCGGCCCGGGGGCCAACGTCCTGACTTTC. The encoded protein is CASSFQSGPGANVLTF.

The gene calls are TRBV11-3 and TRBJ2-1; 8 bases are shared with TRBD1. The germline gives CDR1 SGHNT, CDR2 YENEEA. The CDR3 covers 14 residues. The trim removed 5 bases at V and 3 bases at J, leaving 3 bases unmatched. The CDR3: CASSDRGSYNEQFF. The CDR3 DNA reads as TGTGCCAGCAGCGACAGGGGTAGCTACAATGAGCAGTTCTTC.

V gene TRBV29-1 combines with J gene TRBJ2-7; TRBD2 matches 7 bases. After removal of 3 bases from V and 9 bases from J, the junction contained 11 bases not matched to a gene. Germline V lookup: CDR1 SQVTM, CDR2 ANQGSEA. The CDR3 is 13 residues long. CDR3: CSVEYGLGGGQYF. Here the CDR3 DNA reads TGCAGCGTTGAGTATGGACTAGGAGGCGGGCAGTACTTC.

This clone appeared a single time. V usage is TRBV7-8 and J usage is TRBJ1-1; D is ambiguous. V dropped 1 base and J dropped 5 bases, with 11 bases sitting between them. The CDR3 is 14 amino acids. In germline, CDR1 is SGHVS, CDR2 FQNEAQ. CDR3 DNA: TGTGCCAGCAGCTTAGTACGGAGTGGGACTGAAGCTTTCTTT. Its protein is CASSLVRSGTEAFF.

V is TRBV28 and J is TRBJ2-7; 12 nucleotides match TRBD1. CDR1 MDHEN and CDR2 SYDVKM come from the germline V gene. V lost 5 bases to trimming and J lost 5 bases; unmatched junction nucleotides: 4. There are 14 residues in the CDR3. The CDR3: CASSTGTGGDEQYF. CDR3 coding DNA: TGTGCCAGCAGTACCGGGACAGGGGGCGACGAGCAGTACTTC.

The chain carries TRBV6-5 and TRBJ1-3; D gene ambiguous. The germline V and J ends were trimmed by 5 bases and 0 bases, with 8 bases remaining between them. The CDR3 covers 14 residues. Germline V CDR1 and CDR2: MNHEY, SVGAGI. The CDR3 sequence is CASSPKSSGNTIYF. CDR3 in DNA: TGTGCCAGCAGTCCGAAGAGCTCTGGAAACACCATATATTTT.

The chain carries TRBV10-3 and TRBJ2-7, with D possibly TRBD1 on 6 matching bases. The V gene's germline CDR1 is ENHRY and CDR2 SYGVKD. With 0 bases removed from V and 3 bases from J, the gap between germline ends came to 9 bases. The CDR3 contains 14 residues. The CDR3 loop reads CAISESNRDYEQYF. DNA of the CDR3: TGTGCCATCAGTGAGTCGAACAGGGACTACGAGCAGTACTTC.